This T cell receptor beta chain emerged from a study of T cell responses to AZD1222 COVID-19 vaccine. In germline, CDR1 is MGHRA, CDR2 YSYEKL. V shed 4 bases, J shed 2 bases, and the junction held 4 bases outside the gene matches. This CDR3 has 14 amino acids. Clones were sequenced by immunoSEQ multiplex PCR, and TCRdb holds only the in-frame ones, with some missing. The repertoire holds over 45,000 clones, with approximately 84% as singletons. Broader study findings: It was only after the peak T cell response that any repertoires were sampled.

As concerns this clone: Its antigen remains unknown.

This TCR was sampled from an adult in good health. The sample here was peripheral blood, taken on day 0 of AZD1222 vaccination. The chain employs TRBV4-1 and TRBJ2-7; 8 bases fit TRBD1. This CDR3 reads CASSRGQDPYEQYF. DNA of the CDR3: TGCGCCAGCAGCCGGGGACAGGACCCCTACGAGCAGTACTTC.